Shown below are 20 T cell receptor beta chains from a single sample sequenced in a study of T-cell reconstitution after alpha-beta-depleted transplantation in children. A TCRbeta library incorporating unique molecular identifiers was prepared. TCRdb re-called the PCR reads with MiXCR, one entry per CDR3 protein. The sample has 900,000 or so distinct CDR3 sequences, roughly 15% seen once; the top ten hold approximately 5%. This sample comprised PBMCs, mostly from graft donor cells, obtained 360 days after TCRalphabeta/CD19-depleted stem cell transplant. Receptors were obtained from a male patient between 5 and 17 years old who had a stem cell transplant for acute lymphoblastic leukemia, so the T cells may come from the graft donor.

Worth noting for this clonotype: A read error may explain this, as a much larger clone is one base away. This chain uses TRBV25-1 with TRBJ2-5; D remains ambiguous. The CDR3 sequence is 12 residues long. Germline assignment: CDR1 MGHDK and CDR2 SYGVNS. Between the trimmed V and J ends, which lost 5 bases and 4 bases, there was a span of 8 bases. The CDR3 loop reads CASSKESETQYF. CDR3 sequence (DNA): TGTGCCAGCAGTAAAGAATCAGAGACCCAGTACTTC.

The chain's CDR3 is CASSYSYTSTDTQYF. The CDR3 DNA sequence: TGTGCCAGCAGTTACAGCTATACTAGCACAGATACGCAGTATTTT. The chain uses TRBV6-5 and TRBJ2-3, with D unresolved. CDR1 is MNHEY, CDR2 SVGAGI, per germline. Trimming removed 2 bases from V and 0 bases from J, with 9 bases in between. This CDR3 comprises 15 residues.

In its sample, this clonotype was seen a few times. The J gene is TRBJ2-5, the V gene TRBV5-1; D might be TRBD1 (6 bases). The germline gives CDR1 SGHRS, CDR2 YFSETQ. V lost 1 base, J lost 4 bases, and 14 bases lay in between. CDR3 length: 15 amino acids. This chain's CDR3 is CASSLSRGIGETQYF. The CDR3 region has the DNA TGCGCCAGCAGCTTGAGTAGGGGGATAGGAGAGACCCAGTACTTC.

The DNA for the CDR3 is TGCAGCGTGGGGGGACTTGACTACGAGCAGTACTTC. Residues: CSVGGLDYEQYF. The chain joins TRBV29-1 to TRBJ2-7; possible D gene TRBD2, 6 bases. This CDR3 is 12 amino acids long. The germline V gene encodes CDR1 SQVTM and CDR2 ANQGSEA. The V end was cut by 6 bases, the J end by 3 bases, with 12 bases between.

This clonotype has a handful of counts. The chain couples TRBV5-1 to TRBJ2-4, with TRBD2 matching 9 bases. This CDR3 spans 17 amino acids. V was pared by 3 bases and J by 0 bases, with 7 bases of the junction left unmatched. CDR1 and CDR2 (germline): SGHRS, YFSETQ. CDR3 DNA: TGCGCCAGCAGCTCCCGAGGTAGCGGGGGAGCCAAAAACATTCAGTACTTC. It is translated as CASSSRGSGGAKNIQYF.

This clonotype showed up just a few times. The chain joins TRBV9 to TRBJ1-2; a weak D match, TRBD1 (6 bases). Between the trimmed V and J ends, which lost 4 bases and 4 bases, there was a span of 17 bases. This CDR3 has 15 residues. The V gene's germline CDR1 is SGDLS and CDR2 YYNGEE. The CDR3 sequence is CASSPGGRSTYGYTF. The CDR3 bases are TGTGCCAGCAGCCCCGGGGGGCGGTCAACCTATGGCTACACCTTC.

This clonotype was observed a few times. This chain connects TRBV27 to TRBJ2-7; 9 nucleotides agree with TRBD1. J was trimmed by 7 bases and V by 3 bases; bases with no gene match: 7. This CDR3 spans 14 amino acids. The V gene's germline CDR1 is MNHEY and CDR2 SMNVEV (reference sequence). The CDR3 coding sequence is TGTGCCAGCAGTTTTGGGGACAGGGTGGGGGAGCAGTACTTC. Amino acids: CASSFGDRVGEQYF.

This chain connects TRBV4-1 to TRBJ2-2; D is perhaps TRBD2 (5 bases). The length of the CDR3 is 16 residues. CDR1 is MGHRA, CDR2 YSYEKL, per germline. Between the trimmed V and J ends, which lost 5 bases and 1 base, there was a span of 14 bases. The CDR3 DNA sequence: TGCGCCAGCAGCAAGCGGAGAATTTTGAACACCGGGGAGCTGTTTTTT. It encodes CASSKRRILNTGELFF.

The count of this clonotype is one. This CDR3 reads CASSLPKPQGTNEKLFF. In nucleotides, the CDR3 is TGTGCCAGCAGCTTACCCAAGCCACAGGGGACTAATGAAAAACTGTTTTTT. The chain recombines TRBV7-6 with TRBJ1-4; TRBD1 matches at 7 bases. The CDR3 contains 17 residues. In germline, CDR1 is SGHVS, CDR2 FNYEAQ. V shed 2 bases and J 2 bases; nucleotides not matched to a gene: 8.

This clonotype was seen only a few times. This chain connects TRBV6-5 to TRBJ1-5; TRBD1 matches 10 bases. J lost 6 bases, V lost 6 bases, and 8 bases had no gene match. Germline CDR1 MNHEY, CDR2 SVGAGI. The length of the CDR3 is 15 residues. The CDR3 nucleotides read TGTGCCAGCAGCCCCCGGGACAGGGGTACTCAGCCCCAGCATTTT. Residues: CASSPRDRGTQPQHF.

This clonotype came up a few times. The chain carries TRBV2 and TRBJ2-2, with D perhaps matching TRBD2 (5 bases). The CDR3 length is 14 residues. The ends were cut back, 11 bases at V and 4 bases at J, with 17 bases in the middle. The germline CDR1 and CDR2 sequences are SNHLY and FYNNEI. CDR3 sequence reads: CAHERGEGTGELFF. The CDR3, as DNA: TGTGCCCACGAACGGGGAGAGGGCACCGGGGAGCTGTTTTTT.

The V call is TRBV12-3 or TRBV12-4, the J call TRBJ1-5, with D hard to call. The V and J ends lost 3 bases and 3 bases respectively, with 9 bases between them. There are 14 residues in the CDR3. In DNA form, the CDR3 reads TGTGCCAGCAGTTTCGGGAGGTACAATCAGCCCCAGCATTTT. It specifies CASSFGRYNQPQHF.

The gene calls are TRBV29-1 and TRBJ1-2, with TRBD1 matching 7 bases. Germline V gives CDR1 SQVTM, CDR2 ANQGSEA. The trim removed 4 bases at V and 4 bases at J, leaving 6 bases unmatched. The CDR3 runs to 13 residues. The CDR3 spells CSVAQGEIYGYTF. CDR3 DNA: TGCAGCGTTGCCCAGGGGGAAATCTATGGCTACACCTTC. Filled out from reference TRBV29-1 and TRBJ1-2, the complete variable domain reads SAVISQKPSRDICQRGTSLTIQCQVDSQVTMMFWYRQQPGQSLTLIATANQGSEATYESGFVIDKFPISRPNLTFSTLTVSNMSPEDSSIYLCSVAQGEIYGYTFGSGTRLTVV.

This clonotype occurred many times. This rearrangement joins TRBV4-1 to TRBJ1-1; TRBD1 matches 10 bases. Losses at the gene ends were 5 bases for V and 8 bases for J; bases not matched to a gene: 17. Germline V gene data show CDR1 as MGHRA and CDR2 as YSYEKL. This CDR3 has 17 amino acids. The chain's CDR3 is CASSSGTGVGLPREAFF. The CDR3 region has the DNA TGCGCCAGCAGCTCCGGGACAGGGGTTGGGTTACCGCGAGAAGCTTTCTTT.

The V call is TRBV12-3 or TRBV12-4, the J call TRBJ1-4, with D unclear. Between the trimmed V and J ends, which lost 6 bases and 0 bases, there was a span of 17 bases. The CDR3 loop spans 17 amino acids. CDR3 residues: CASSPRWAIATNEKLFF. The DNA of the CDR3 is TGTGCCAGCAGCCCAAGATGGGCTATCGCAACTAATGAAAAACTGTTTTTT.

The genes are TRBV7-8 and TRBJ2-3, with 7 bases that match TRBD1. CDR3 size: 16 residues. The V gene end was trimmed by 1 base and the J gene end by 2 bases; junction bases not matched to a gene: 6. CDR1 is SGHVS, CDR2 FQNEAQ, per germline. The CDR3: CASSLVVTGHTDTQYF. Written as DNA, the CDR3 is TGTGCCAGCAGCTTAGTGGTGACAGGGCACACAGATACGCAGTATTTT.

This clonotype was seen only a few times. V and J are TRBV11-2 and TRBJ2-2, with 8 nucleotides matching TRBD1. The V gene end was trimmed by 4 bases and the J gene end by 0 bases; junction bases not matched to a gene: 7. Germline V gene sequence: CDR1 SGHAT, CDR2 FQNNGV. CDR3 length: 17 amino acids. The CDR3 DNA is TGTGCCAGCAGCTCACCATGGACAGGGACGAACACCGGGGAGCTGTTTTTT. Its translation: CASSSPWTGTNTGELFF. The variable domain in full, with the rest retrieved from reference TRBV11-2 and TRBJ2-2, is EAGVAQSPRYKIIEKRQSVAFWCNPISGHATLYWYQQILGQGPKLLIQFQNNGVVDDSQLPKDRFSAERLKGVDSTLKIQPAKLEDSAVYLCASSSPWTGTNTGELFFGEGSRLTVL.

This clonotype was seen a handful of times. The chain recombines TRBV7-2 with TRBJ2-7; 7 bases map to TRBD2. J was trimmed by 2 bases and V by 2 bases; bases with no gene match: 6. The CDR3 consists of 15 residues. Germline-derived CDR1 and CDR2 are SGHTA and FQGNSA. The DNA of the CDR3 is TGTGCCAGCAGCTTACAGAGCGGGATTGCCTACGAGCAGTACTTC. Its protein is CASSLQSGIAYEQYF. The complete variable domain, with remaining parts taken from reference TRBV7-2 and TRBJ2-7, reads GAGVSQSPSNKVTEKGKDVELRCDPISGHTALYWYRQSLGQGLEFLIYFQGNSAPDKSGLPSDRFSAERTGGSVSTLTIQRTQQEDSAVYLCASSLQSGIAYEQYFGPGTRLTVT.

The chain is built from TRBV29-1 and TRBJ2-5, with D possibly being TRBD2 (6 bases). CDR1 and CDR2 from the germline V gene are SQVTM and ANQGSEA. The CDR3 is made up of 14 amino acids. The V end was cut by 8 bases, the J end by 3 bases, with 19 bases between. The CDR3 DNA is TGCAGCTCCCCCTCGGAGGGCGGAAAAGAGACCCAGTACTTC. Translation gives CSSPSEGGKETQYF. The whole variable domain, filled in from reference TRBV29-1 and TRBJ2-5, reads SAVISQKPSRDICQRGTSLTIQCQVDSQVTMMFWYRQQPGQSLTLIATANQGSEATYESGFVIDKFPISRPNLTFSTLTVSNMSPEDSSIYLCSSPSEGGKETQYFGPGTRLLVL.

The chain carries TRBV11-3 and TRBJ1-4; D unclear. The CDR3 extends over 15 amino acids. Germline V CDR1 and CDR2: SGHNT, YENEEA. V gave up 6 bases and J gave up 3 bases, with 14 bases separating them. CDR3 amino acids: CASSTPDGSNEKLFF. In DNA form, the CDR3 reads TGTGCCAGCAGTACCCCCGACGGGTCTAATGAAAAACTGTTTTTT.